The 20 T cell receptor beta chains given below trace back to one sample, sequenced in a study of Graves' ophthalmopathy and Graves' hyperthyroidism. Amplification of the TCR beta CDR3 regions used RNA transcripts (as template). A first-round RT-PCR used HTBI primers, followed by a second-round multiplex PCR. TCRdb independently ran MiXCR on the multiplex PCR reads; one entry per CDR3 protein. The table includes approximately 700,000 distinct CDR3 sequences, 35% to 50% detected once. The sequencing sample was made of peripheral blood. The receptors were gathered from an adult man with Graves' ophthalmopathy.

This CDR3 is CASSDSQFSNQPQHF. The CDR3 DNA sequence: TGTGCCAGCAGTGACAGCCAGTTTAGCAATCAGCCCCAGCATTTT. This chain uses TRBV12-3 or TRBV12-4 with TRBJ1-5; tentatively, D is TRBD1 (5 bases). V was trimmed by 5 bases and J by 0 bases, leaving 11 bases between them. The CDR3 consists of 15 residues.

This clonotype was detected ten times or more. The CDR3, as DNA: TGTGCCAGTAGGGATACAGGGGTAGGGAATCAGCCCCAGCATTTT. Translating gives CASRDTGVGNQPQHF. The chain has TRBV19 and TRBJ1-5; 7 bases fit TRBD1. J lost 4 bases, V lost 6 bases, and 9 bases had no gene match. CDR1 is LNHDA, CDR2 SQIVND, per germline (reference sequence). The CDR3 contains 15 residues.

This clonotype was seen repeatedly, ten times or more. The chain recombines TRBV20-1 with TRBJ2-6; D is unresolved. Germline V gene sequence: CDR1 DFQATT, CDR2 SNEGSKA (reference sequence). The CDR3 length is 15 residues. V was clipped by 3 bases and J by 1 base, with 10 bases between them. The CDR3: CSARDGLSGANVLTF. The CDR3 DNA reads as TGCAGTGCTAGGGACGGATTATCTGGGGCCAACGTCCTGACTTTC.

On this clonotype itself: At one end, the junction sequence differs from germline, possibly due to a read error. The chain has TRBV24-1 and TRBJ1-5; tentative D call: TRBD1 (5 bases). Germline lookup yields CDR1 KGHDR and CDR2 SFDVKD. The CDR3 totals 16 residues. The CDR3 DNA reads as TGTGCCAGCAGTGACGTGACAGTTTATAGCAATCAGCCCCAGCATTTT. Translation: CASSDVTVYSNQPQHF.

The chain is built from TRBV29-1 and TRBJ1-3, with 7 bases fitting TRBD1. Germline V gives CDR1 SQVTM, CDR2 ANQGSEA. The CDR3 has 14 amino acids. V was clipped by 4 bases and J by 4 bases; unmatched bases: 7. The chain's CDR3 is CSVGDRNHGNTIYF. The CDR3 DNA follows: TGCAGCGTTGGGGACAGAAACCACGGAAACACCATATATTTT.

The J gene is TRBJ2-2, the V gene TRBV7-9; 8 bases are a match to TRBD2. The CDR3 sequence is 16 residues long. The ends lost 5 bases at V and 5 bases at J; junction bases unmatched: 10. Germline V gives CDR1 SEHNR, CDR2 FQNEAQ (reference sequence). For the CDR3, the DNA is TGTGCCAGCAGCCGAGAACGGGAGGGCCTGACCGGGGAGCTGTTTTTT. The encoded protein is CASSREREGLTGELFF.

This clonotype was detected a few times. The V call is TRBV12-3 or TRBV12-4, the J call TRBJ1-1; D ambiguous. The CDR3 contains 12 residues. V dropped 6 bases and J dropped 5 bases, with 10 bases sitting between them. CDR3 region: CASSVRFTEAFF. CDR3 bases: TGTGCCAGCAGCGTGAGGTTTACTGAAGCTTTCTTT.

This clonotype was counted ten times or more. The chain uses TRBV20-1 and TRBJ1-5; 7 bases are shared with TRBD1. The germline V gene has CDR1 DFQATT and CDR2 SNEGSKA (reference sequence). The V gene end was trimmed by 2 bases and the J gene end by 15 bases; junction bases not matched to a gene: 7. CDR3 length: 11 residues. CDR3 in DNA: TGCAGTGCTAGATCGACAGGGAGGCCGCATTTT. This encodes CSARSTGRPHF.

The genes are TRBV19 and TRBJ1-1, with unresolved D. Trimming pared 6 bases from V and 7 bases from J, leaving 12 bases between. CDR3 length equals 12 residues. The V gene's germline CDR1 is LNHDA and CDR2 SQIVND (reference sequence). The CDR3 DNA reads as TGTGCCAGTAGGCGGACTAGCGGTGAAGCTTTCTTT. Amino acid sequence: CASRRTSGEAFF.

In this sample, this clonotype turned up many times. The V and J genes are TRBV24-1 and TRBJ2-5; 11 nucleotides line up with TRBD2. This CDR3 has 16 amino acids. Per germline, CDR1 KGHDR and CDR2 SFDVKD. V lost 1 base and J lost 4; bases outside the gene matches: 4. The CDR3 bases are TGTGCCACCAGTGATTTCACCGGGACTAGCGGAGAGACCCAGTACTTC. Its protein is CATSDFTGTSGETQYF.

This clonotype was counted only a few times. This chain joins TRBV2 and TRBJ2-7; D gene unclear. V lost 7 bases to trimming and J lost 6 bases, with 7 bases between them. The CDR3 is 10 amino acids. Germline V gene lookup returns CDR1 SNHLY and CDR2 FYNNEI. This CDR3 reads CASNKIEQYF. CDR3 in DNA: TGTGCCAGCAATAAAATCGAGCAGTACTTC.

At least ten counts were recorded for this clonotype. The V gene is TRBV12-3 or TRBV12-4, the J gene TRBJ2-7, with 10 positions matching TRBD2. This CDR3 spans 15 amino acids. Trimming cost V 2 bases and J 5 bases; bases outside gene matches: 6. The CDR3 loop reads CASSLSSGSAHEQYF. The CDR3 DNA reads as TGTGCCAGCAGTTTATCTAGCGGGAGTGCCCACGAGCAGTACTTC.

The chain couples TRBV28 to TRBJ1-2; possibly TRBD1 for D (6 bases). Germline CDR1 and CDR2: MDHEN and SYDVKM. V was pared by 8 bases and J by 7 bases, with 20 bases between. The CDR3 extends over 14 amino acids. The CDR3 DNA follows: TGTGCCAGCGGTGGGTACAGGGTCGGCGGTGGCTACACCTTC. Its translation is CASGGYRVGGGYTF.

J is TRBJ2-7 and V is TRBV2; the D is unclear. V was cut by 5 bases and J by 2 bases, with 13 bases left in between. This CDR3 region has 14 residues. Germline V lookup: CDR1 SNHLY, CDR2 FYNNEI. The CDR3 coding sequence is TGTGCCAGCAGTCCCCCGAGAAGGCCCTACGAGCAGTACTTC. It encodes CASSPPRRPYEQYF.

As regards this clonotype: The junction does not match germline at one end; this may be a read error. This chain links TRBV24-1 with TRBJ1-5, with D perhaps TRBD1 (5 bases). The CDR3 loop spans 14 amino acids. Germline-derived CDR1 and CDR2 are KGHDR and SFDVKD. Here the CDR3 reads CASSLYSGSQPQHF. The CDR3 nucleotides read TGTGCCAGCAGTCTATACTCAGGGAGTCAGCCCCAGCATTTT.

Many counts were recorded for this clonotype. The chain uses TRBV9 and TRBJ1-2, with 8 bases that match TRBD1. The trim removed 1 base at V and 8 bases at J, leaving 10 bases unmatched. The CDR3 is 15 amino acids. CDR1 is SGDLS and CDR2 is YYNGEE in the germline V gene. The CDR3 loop is CASSVYPGGAEGYTF. As DNA, the CDR3 is TGTGCCAGCAGCGTATATCCAGGGGGCGCCGAGGGCTACACCTTC.

V is TRBV20-1 and J is TRBJ1-5, with 7 bases aligning to TRBD1. Germline V lookup: CDR1 DFQATT, CDR2 SNEGSKA (reference sequence). The ends lost 6 bases at V and 0 bases at J; junction bases unmatched: 8. The CDR3 runs to 15 residues. Here the CDR3 DNA reads TGCAGTGCGGCCCGGGACAGCCATAGCAATCAGCCCCAGCATTTT. Protein product: CSAARDSHSNQPQHF.

This clonotype was found many times. This chain links TRBV10-1 with TRBJ1-1, with a possible D match to TRBD1 (6 bases). The length of the CDR3 is 11 residues. V was clipped by 2 bases and J by 9 bases, with 7 bases between them. Germline values: CDR1 WNHNN, CDR2 SYGVQD (reference sequence). CDR3 DNA: TGCGCCAGCAGTGAGAGGGGGAAAGCTTTCTTT. Its protein product is CASSERGKAFF.

The V and J genes are TRBV2 and TRBJ1-5, with 10 bases matching TRBD1. Unmatched junction bases numbered 11, after V lost 3 bases and J lost 6 bases. Looked up from germline, CDR1 is SNHLY and CDR2 is FYNNEI. CDR3 size: 17 residues. Written as DNA, the CDR3 is TGTGCCAGCAGTGACACAGGGACAGGGGCAGGCGTTCAGCCCCAGCATTTT. Its protein is CASSDTGTGAGVQPQHF.

This clonotype was counted a few times. This rearrangement joins TRBV9 to TRBJ2-7, with D possibly TRBD2 on 6 matching bases. The CDR3 is made up of 13 amino acids. From germline, CDR1 is SGDLS and CDR2 YYNGEE. Trimming took off 4 bases at V and 6 bases at J, with 14 bases between the two ends. This chain's CDR3 is CASSQVGTSEQYF. In DNA, the CDR3 is TGTGCCAGCAGCCAAGTCGGGACTTCCGAGCAGTACTTC. Drawing the rest from reference TRBV9 and TRBJ2-7, the complete variable domain is DSGVTQTPKHLITATGQRVTLRCSPRSGDLSVYWYQQSLDQGLQFLIQYYNGEERAKGNILERFSAQQFPDLHSELNLSSLELGDSALYFCASSQVGTSEQYFGPGTRLTVT.